The clone carrying this T cell receptor beta chain was observed a single time. Its antigen is not identified. TCR alpha and TCR beta cDNA libraries carrying sample barcodes and UMIs came from 5'RACE with constant-segment primers. TCRdb reprocessed the 5' RACE reads with MiXCR, giving one entry per CDR3 protein. The table has 530,000 or so distinct CDR3 sequences, around a sixth seen once. The source of the sample is a study of T-cell memory formation after mild COVID-19. Whole-study findings and limits: Still unconfirmed is whether the second-wave clones peaking on day 37 recognized SARS-CoV-2. CD4+ contracting clones were mainly CM and EM; CD8+ ones, EMRA.

Germline V gene lookup returns CDR1 SGHRS and CDR2 YFSETQ. The CDR3 sequence is 16 residues long. J lost 6 bases, V lost 4 bases, and 9 bases had no gene match. This rearrangement joins TRBV5-1 to TRBJ2-1; 11 nucleotides agree with TRBD2. Sequencing input: PBMCs or a T cell subset sorted from them (not recorded which). This clonotype was sampled from an adult woman who had mild COVID-19 (a few samples of this study predate the infection). Cell type and time point are not known. CDR3: CASSVLTGLAVNEQFF. CDR3 sequence (DNA): TGCGCCAGCAGCGTACTCACGGGACTAGCGGTCAATGAGCAGTTCTTC.